This T cell receptor (beta chain) was identified during a study of T-cell reconstitution after alpha-beta-depleted transplantation in children. The study's findings and limits: Surviving recipient T cells and intrathymic progenitors accounted for some patients' high TCRbeta diversity at day 60. When one year had passed after transplant, most T-cell counts and diversity came from newly produced T cells.

TCRbeta library construction was performed incorporating unique molecular identifiers. TCRdb ran MiXCR on the PCR reads and lists one entry per CDR3 protein. The table has roughly 570,000 distinct CDR3 sequences, roughly 27% seen once; the top ten hold approximately 33%. This clonotype was counted a few times. Its antigen is unidentified. Germline V lookup: CDR1 SGHAT, CDR2 FQNNGV. Trimming cost V 3 bases and J 0 bases, with 14 bases left between them. The CDR3 loop spans 16 amino acids. The source was PBMCs, collected before TCRalphabeta/CD19-depleted stem cell transplant. The receptor was isolated from a boy under three years old with Wiskott-Aldrich syndrome, due to receive a stem cell transplant. This chain joins TRBV11-2 and TRBJ1-1, with no clear D. For the CDR3, the DNA is TGTGCCAGCAGCTTCAACGACCTTAATCTGAACACTGAAGCTTTCTTT. Translated, it gives CASSFNDLNLNTEAFF.